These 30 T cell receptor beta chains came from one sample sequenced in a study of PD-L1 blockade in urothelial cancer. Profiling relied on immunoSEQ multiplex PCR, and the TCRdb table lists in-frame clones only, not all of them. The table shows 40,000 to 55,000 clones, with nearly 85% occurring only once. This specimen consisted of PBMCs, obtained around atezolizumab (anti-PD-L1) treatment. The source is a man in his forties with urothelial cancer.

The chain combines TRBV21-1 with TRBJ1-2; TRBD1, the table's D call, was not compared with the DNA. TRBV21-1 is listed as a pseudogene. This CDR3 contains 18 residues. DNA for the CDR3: TGTGCCAGCAGCAAAGTATGGGTCCTCCGGGACAGGAAATATGGCTACACCTTC. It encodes CASSKVWVLRDRKYGYTF.

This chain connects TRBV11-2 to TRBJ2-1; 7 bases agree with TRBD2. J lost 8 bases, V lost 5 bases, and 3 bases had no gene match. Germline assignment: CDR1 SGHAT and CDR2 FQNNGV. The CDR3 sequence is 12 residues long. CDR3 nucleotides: TGTGCCAGCAGCCCCGCGGGGGATGAGCAGTTCTTC. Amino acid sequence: CASSPAGDEQFF.

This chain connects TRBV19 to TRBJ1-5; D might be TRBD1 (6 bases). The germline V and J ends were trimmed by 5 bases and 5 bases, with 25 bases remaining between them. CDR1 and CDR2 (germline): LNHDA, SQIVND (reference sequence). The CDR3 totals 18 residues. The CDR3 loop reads CASSHHLLQGIRDQPQHF. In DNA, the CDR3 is TGTGCCAGTAGTCATCACCTTTTACAGGGAATCCGTGATCAGCCCCAGCATTTT.

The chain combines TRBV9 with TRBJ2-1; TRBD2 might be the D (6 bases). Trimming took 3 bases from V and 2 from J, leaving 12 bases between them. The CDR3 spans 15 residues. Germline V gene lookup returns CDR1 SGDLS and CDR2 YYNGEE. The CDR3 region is CASSDGIAAYNEQFF. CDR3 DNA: TGTGCCAGCAGCGATGGGATAGCGGCCTACAATGAGCAGTTCTTC.

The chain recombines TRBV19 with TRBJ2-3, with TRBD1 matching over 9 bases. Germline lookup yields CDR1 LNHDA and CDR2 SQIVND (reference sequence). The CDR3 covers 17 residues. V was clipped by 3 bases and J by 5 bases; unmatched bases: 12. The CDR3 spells CASSMTRGGQGRDTQYF. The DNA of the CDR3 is TGTGCCAGTAGTATGACGAGAGGAGGACAGGGGAGAGATACGCAGTATTTT.

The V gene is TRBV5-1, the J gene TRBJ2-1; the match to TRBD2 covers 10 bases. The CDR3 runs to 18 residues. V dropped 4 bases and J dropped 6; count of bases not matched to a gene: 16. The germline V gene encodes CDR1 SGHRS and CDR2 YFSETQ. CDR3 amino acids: CASSQWGPGLAAINEQFF. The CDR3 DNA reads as TGCGCCAGCAGCCAATGGGGACCCGGACTAGCGGCAATCAATGAGCAGTTCTTC.

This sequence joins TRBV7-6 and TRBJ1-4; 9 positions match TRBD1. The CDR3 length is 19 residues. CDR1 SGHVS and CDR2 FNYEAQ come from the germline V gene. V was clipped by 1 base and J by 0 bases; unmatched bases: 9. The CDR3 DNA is TGTGCCAGCAGCTTAGGGACAGGGGTTGGGACTGCAACTAATGAAAAACTGTTTTTT. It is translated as CASSLGTGVGTATNEKLFF.

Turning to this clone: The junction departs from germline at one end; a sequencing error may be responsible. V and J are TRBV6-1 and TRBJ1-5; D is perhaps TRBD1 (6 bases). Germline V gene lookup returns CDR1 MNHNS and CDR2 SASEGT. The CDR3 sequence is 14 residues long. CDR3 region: CASSEAGGNQPQHF. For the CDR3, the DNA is TGTGCCAGCAGCGAAGCAGGGGGCAATCAGCCCCAGCATTTT.

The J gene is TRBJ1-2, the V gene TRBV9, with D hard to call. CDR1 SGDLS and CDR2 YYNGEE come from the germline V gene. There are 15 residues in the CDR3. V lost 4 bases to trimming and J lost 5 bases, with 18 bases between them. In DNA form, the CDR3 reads TGTGCCAGCAGCCCTTCGGCGGAGAACTCTTATGGCTACACCTTC. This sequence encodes CASSPSAENSYGYTF. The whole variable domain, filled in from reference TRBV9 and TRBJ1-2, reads DSGVTQTPKHLITATGQRVTLRCSPRSGDLSVYWYQQSLDQGLQFLIQYYNGEERAKGNILERFSAQQFPDLHSELNLSSLELGDSALYFCASSPSAENSYGYTFGSGTRLTVV.

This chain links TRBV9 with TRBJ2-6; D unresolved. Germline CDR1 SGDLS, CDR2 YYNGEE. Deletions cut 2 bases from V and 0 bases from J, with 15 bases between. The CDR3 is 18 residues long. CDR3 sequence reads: CASSVDITTFSGANVLTF. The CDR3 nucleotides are TGTGCCAGCAGCGTCGACATTACCACCTTCTCTGGGGCCAACGTCCTGACTTTC.

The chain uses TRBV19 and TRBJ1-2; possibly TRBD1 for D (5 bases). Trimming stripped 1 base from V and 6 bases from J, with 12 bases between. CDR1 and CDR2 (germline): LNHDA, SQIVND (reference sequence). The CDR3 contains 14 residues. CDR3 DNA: TGTGCCAGTAGTATAGTAGGCAGGGAAGATGGCTACACCTTC. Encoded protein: CASSIVGREDGYTF.

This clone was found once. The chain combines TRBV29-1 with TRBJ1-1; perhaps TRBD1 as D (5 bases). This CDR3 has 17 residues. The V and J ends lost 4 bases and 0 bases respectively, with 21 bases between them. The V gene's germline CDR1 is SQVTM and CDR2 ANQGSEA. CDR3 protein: CSVGHPGVGGMNTEAFF. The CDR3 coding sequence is TGCAGCGTTGGCCACCCGGGGGTCGGAGGTATGAACACTGAAGCTTTCTTT.

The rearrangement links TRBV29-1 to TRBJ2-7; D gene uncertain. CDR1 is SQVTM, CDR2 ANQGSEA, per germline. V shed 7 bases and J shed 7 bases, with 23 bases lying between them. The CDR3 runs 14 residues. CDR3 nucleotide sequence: TGCAGCGCCCTATCCGGATCCCCAAGCAGGGAGCAGTACTTC. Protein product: CSALSGSPSREQYF.

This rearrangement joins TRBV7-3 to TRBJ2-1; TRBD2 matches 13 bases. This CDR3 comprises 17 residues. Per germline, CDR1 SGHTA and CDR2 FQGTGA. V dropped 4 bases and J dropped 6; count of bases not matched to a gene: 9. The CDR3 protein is CASSSRGTSGIGNEQFF. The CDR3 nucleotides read TGTGCCAGCAGCTCCAGGGGGACTAGCGGGATAGGCAATGAGCAGTTCTTC.

CDR3 region: CASSLGGSGEQYF. CDR3 sequence (DNA): TGTGCCAGCAGTTTAGGCGGGAGCGGGGAGCAGTACTTC. This chain uses TRBV28 with TRBJ2-7; 7 nucleotides line up with TRBD2. The CDR3 has 13 amino acids. The V gene's germline CDR1 is MDHEN and CDR2 SYDVKM. The J segment lost 7 bases and the V segment lost 2 bases, leaving 5 bases of the junction unmatched.

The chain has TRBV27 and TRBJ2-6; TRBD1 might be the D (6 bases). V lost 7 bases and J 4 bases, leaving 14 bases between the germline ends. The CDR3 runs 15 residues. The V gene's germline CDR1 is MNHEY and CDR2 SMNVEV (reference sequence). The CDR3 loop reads CASTTAGVGANVLTF. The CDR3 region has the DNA TGTGCCAGCACAACAGCAGGGGTCGGGGCCAACGTCCTGACTTTC.

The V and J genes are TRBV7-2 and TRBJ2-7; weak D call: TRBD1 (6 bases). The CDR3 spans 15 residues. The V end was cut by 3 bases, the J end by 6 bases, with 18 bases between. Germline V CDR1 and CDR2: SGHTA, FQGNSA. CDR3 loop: CASSFQGTSPLEQYF. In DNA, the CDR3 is TGTGCCAGCAGCTTTCAGGGGACCTCTCCCCTCGAGCAGTACTTC.

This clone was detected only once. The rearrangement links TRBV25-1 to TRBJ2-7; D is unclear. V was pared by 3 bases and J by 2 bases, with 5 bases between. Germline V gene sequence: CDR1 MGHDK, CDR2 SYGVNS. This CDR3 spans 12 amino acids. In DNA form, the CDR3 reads TGTGCCAGCAGTGAGGGCACCTACGAGCAGTACTTC. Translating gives CASSEGTYEQYF.

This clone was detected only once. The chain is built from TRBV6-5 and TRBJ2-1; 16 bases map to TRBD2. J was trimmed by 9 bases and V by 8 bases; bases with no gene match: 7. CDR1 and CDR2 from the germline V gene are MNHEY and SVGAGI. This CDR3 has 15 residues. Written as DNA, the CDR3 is TGTGCCAGCCGGGGGACTAGCGGGAGGGCCCCTGAGCAGTTCTTC. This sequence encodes CASRGTSGRAPEQFF.

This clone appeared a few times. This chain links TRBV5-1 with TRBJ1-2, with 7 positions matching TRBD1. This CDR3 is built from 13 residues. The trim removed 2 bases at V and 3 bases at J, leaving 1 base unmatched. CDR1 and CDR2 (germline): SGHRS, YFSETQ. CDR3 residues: CASSFGTDYGYTF. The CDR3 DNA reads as TGCGCCAGCAGCTTCGGGACAGACTATGGCTACACCTTC.

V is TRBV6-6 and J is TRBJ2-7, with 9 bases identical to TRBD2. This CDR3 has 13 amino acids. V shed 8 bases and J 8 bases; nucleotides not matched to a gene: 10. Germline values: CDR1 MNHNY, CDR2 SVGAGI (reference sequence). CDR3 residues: CASVATSGDQQYF. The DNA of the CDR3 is TGTGCCAGCGTGGCGACTAGCGGAGACCAGCAGTACTTC.

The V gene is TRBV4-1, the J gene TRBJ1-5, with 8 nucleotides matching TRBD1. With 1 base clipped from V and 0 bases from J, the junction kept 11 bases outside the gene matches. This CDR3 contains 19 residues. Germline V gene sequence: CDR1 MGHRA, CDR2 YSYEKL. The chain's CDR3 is CASSQVEAARGLSNQPQHF. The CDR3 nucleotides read TGCGCCAGCAGCCAAGTGGAGGCGGCCAGGGGGCTTAGCAATCAGCCCCAGCATTTT.

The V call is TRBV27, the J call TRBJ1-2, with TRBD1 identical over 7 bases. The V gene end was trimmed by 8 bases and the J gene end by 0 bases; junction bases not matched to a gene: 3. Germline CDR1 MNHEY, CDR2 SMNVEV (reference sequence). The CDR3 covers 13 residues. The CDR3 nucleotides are TGTGCCAGCCGACAGGGAGCTAACTATGGCTACACCTTC. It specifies CASRQGANYGYTF.

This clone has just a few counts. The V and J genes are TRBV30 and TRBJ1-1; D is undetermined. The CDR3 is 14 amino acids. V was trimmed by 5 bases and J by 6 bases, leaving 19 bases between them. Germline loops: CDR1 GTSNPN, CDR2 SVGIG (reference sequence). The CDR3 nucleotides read TGTGCCTGGGCTCCAACCGGGAGGGCAGCTGAAGCTTTCTTT. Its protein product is CAWAPTGRAAEAFF.

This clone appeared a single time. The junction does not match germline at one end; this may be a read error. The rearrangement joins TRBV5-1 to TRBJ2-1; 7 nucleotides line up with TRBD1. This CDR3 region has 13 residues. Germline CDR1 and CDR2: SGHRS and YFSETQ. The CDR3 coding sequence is TGCGCCAGCAGCTTGGGGTTACAGGGGTTTGGACTCTTC. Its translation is CASSLGLQGFGLF.

CDR3 sequence: CASSYSPGTTNEKLFF. CDR3 bases: TGTGCCAGCAGTTACTCCCCCGGGACAACTAATGAAAAACTGTTTTTT. This chain uses TRBV6-5 with TRBJ1-4; D gene uncertain. This CDR3 is 16 amino acids long. The V end lost 0 bases, the J end lost 0 bases, and 8 bases lay between the germline ends. CDR1 is MNHEY, CDR2 SVGAGI, per germline.

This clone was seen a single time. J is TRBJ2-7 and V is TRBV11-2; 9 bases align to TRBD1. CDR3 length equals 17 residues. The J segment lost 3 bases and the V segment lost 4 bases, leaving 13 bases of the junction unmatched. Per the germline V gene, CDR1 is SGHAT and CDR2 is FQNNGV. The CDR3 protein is CASSSVTSGQGLYEQYF. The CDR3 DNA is TGTGCCAGCAGCTCGGTAACCTCGGGACAGGGCCTCTACGAGCAGTACTTC.

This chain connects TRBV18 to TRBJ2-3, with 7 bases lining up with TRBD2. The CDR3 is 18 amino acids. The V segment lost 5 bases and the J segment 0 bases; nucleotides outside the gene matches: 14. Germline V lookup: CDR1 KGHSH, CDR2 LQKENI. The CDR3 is CASSSSLTSAQSTDTQYF. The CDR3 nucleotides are TGTGCCAGCTCAAGCAGTCTCACTAGCGCGCAAAGCACAGATACGCAGTATTTT.

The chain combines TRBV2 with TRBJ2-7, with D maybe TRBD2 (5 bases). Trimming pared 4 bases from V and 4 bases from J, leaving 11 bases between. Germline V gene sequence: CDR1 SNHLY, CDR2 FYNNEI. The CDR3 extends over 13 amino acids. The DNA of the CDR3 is TGTGCCAGCAGTGGAATTCGGGGATACGAGCAGTACTTC. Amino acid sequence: CASSGIRGYEQYF.

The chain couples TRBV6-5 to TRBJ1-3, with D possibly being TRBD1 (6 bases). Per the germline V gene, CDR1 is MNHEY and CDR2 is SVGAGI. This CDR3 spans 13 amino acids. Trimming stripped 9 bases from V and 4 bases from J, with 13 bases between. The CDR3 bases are TGTGCCAGACGTAACAGGGAGGGAAACACCATATATTTT. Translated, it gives CARRNREGNTIYF.